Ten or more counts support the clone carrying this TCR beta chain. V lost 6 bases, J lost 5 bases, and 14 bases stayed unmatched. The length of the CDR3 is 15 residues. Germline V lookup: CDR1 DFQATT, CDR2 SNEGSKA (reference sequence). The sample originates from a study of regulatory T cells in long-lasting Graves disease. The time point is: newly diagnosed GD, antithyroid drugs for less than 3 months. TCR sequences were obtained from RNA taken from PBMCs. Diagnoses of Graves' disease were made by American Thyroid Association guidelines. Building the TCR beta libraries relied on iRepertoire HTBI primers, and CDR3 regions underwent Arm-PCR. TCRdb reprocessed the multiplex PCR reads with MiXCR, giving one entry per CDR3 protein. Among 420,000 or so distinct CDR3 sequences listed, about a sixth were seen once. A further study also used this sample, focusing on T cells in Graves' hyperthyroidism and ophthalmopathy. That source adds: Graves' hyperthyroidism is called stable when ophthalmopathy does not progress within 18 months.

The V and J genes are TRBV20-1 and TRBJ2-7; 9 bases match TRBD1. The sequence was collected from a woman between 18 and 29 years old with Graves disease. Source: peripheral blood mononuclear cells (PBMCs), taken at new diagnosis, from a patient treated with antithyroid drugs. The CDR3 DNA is TGCAGTGCCTCCTTGAGGACAGGGGAGGTCCACGAGCAGTACTTC. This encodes CSASLRTGEVHEQYF.